Sequencing of this T cell receptor (beta chain) was carried out in a study of siplizumab effects on memory and regulatory T cells. The study's findings and limits: Proof of suppressive function in proliferating Tregs from siplizumab cultures was not established.

Repertoires were generated with immunoSEQ multiplex PCR, while TCRdb's copy carries only in-frame clones and drops some. The sample includes fewer than 120,000 clones, roughly 90% seen only once; the top ten take 1.3%. In the case of this clone: Its target is not known.

Sequences were obtained from CD4+ T cells sorted from blood. This clonotype was obtained from a human donor in good health.

CDR3 in amino acids: CASGFGGEKLFF. The CDR3 DNA sequence: TGTGCCAGCGGGTTTGGGGGTGAAAAACTGTTTTTT. The chain joins TRBV27 to TRBJ1-4; D is possibly TRBD1 (5 bases). The V end lost 8 bases, the J end lost 7 bases, and 11 bases lay between the germline ends. The germline V gene has CDR1 MNHEY and CDR2 SMNVEV (reference sequence). The CDR3 is 12 amino acids.